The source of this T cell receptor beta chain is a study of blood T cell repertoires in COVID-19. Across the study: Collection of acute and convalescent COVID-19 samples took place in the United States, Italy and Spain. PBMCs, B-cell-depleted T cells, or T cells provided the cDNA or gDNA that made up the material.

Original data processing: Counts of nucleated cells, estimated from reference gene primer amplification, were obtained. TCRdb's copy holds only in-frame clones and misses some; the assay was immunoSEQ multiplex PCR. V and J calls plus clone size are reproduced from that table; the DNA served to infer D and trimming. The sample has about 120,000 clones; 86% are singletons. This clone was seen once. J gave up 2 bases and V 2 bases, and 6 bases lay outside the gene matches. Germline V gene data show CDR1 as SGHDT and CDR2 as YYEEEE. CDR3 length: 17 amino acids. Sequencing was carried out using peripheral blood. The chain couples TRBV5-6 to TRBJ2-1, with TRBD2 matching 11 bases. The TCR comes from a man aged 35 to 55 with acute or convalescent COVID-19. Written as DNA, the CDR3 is TGTGCCAGCAGCTTAAGGACTAGCGGGTTGACCTACAATGAGCAGTTCTTC. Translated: CASSLRTSGLTYNEQFF.